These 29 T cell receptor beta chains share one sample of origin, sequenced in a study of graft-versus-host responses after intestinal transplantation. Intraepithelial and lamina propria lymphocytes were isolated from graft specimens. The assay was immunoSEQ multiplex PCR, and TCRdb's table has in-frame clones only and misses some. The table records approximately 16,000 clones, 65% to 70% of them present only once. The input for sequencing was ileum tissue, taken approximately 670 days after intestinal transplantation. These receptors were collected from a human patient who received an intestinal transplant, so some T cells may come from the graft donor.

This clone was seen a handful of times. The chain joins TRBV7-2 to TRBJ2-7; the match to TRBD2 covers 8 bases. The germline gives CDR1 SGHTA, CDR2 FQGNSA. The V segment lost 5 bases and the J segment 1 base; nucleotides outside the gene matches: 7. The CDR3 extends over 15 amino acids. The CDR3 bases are TGTGCCAGCAGCGCGAGCGGGGGCGCTTCCTACGAGCAGTACTTC. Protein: CASSASGGASYEQYF.

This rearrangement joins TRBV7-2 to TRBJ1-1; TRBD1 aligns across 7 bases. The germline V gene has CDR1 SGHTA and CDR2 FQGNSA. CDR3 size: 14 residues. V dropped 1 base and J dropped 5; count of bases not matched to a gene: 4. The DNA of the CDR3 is TGTGCCAGCAGCTTAGAACAGGGGATGACTGAAGCTTTCTTT. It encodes CASSLEQGMTEAFF.

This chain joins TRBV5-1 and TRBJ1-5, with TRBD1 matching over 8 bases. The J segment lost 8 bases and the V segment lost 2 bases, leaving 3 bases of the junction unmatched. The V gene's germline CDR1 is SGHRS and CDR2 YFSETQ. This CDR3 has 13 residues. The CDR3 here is CASSFTGGEPQHF. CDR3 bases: TGCGCCAGCAGCTTTACAGGGGGGGAGCCCCAGCATTTT.

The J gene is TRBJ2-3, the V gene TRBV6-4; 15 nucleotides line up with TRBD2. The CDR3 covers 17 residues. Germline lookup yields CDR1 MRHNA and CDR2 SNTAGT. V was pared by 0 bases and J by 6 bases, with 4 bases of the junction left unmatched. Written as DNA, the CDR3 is TGTGCCAGCAGTGACTCCGGGACTAGCGGGGGGCCTGATACGCAGTATTTT. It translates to CASSDSGTSGGPDTQYF.

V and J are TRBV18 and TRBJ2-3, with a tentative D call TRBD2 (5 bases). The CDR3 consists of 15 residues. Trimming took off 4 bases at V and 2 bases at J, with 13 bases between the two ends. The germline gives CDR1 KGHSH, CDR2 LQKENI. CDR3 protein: CASSQGDDPTDTQYF. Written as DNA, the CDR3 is TGTGCCAGCTCACAGGGAGACGACCCCACAGATACGCAGTATTTT.

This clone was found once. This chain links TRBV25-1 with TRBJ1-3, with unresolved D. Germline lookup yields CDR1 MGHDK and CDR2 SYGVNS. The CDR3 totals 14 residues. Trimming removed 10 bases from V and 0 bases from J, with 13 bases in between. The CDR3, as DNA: TGTGCCACCGAAGACACCAGCTCTGGAAACACCATATATTTT. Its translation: CATEDTSSGNTIYF.

This chain's CDR3 is CASSSGTGPPNEQYF. DNA of the CDR3: TGCGCCAGCAGCTCCGGGACAGGTCCTCCGAACGAGCAGTACTTC. The V gene is TRBV5-1, the J gene TRBJ2-7; 8 bases agree with TRBD1. In germline, CDR1 is SGHRS, CDR2 YFSETQ. The CDR3 runs 15 residues. V was pared by 3 bases and J by 5 bases, with 10 bases of the junction left unmatched.

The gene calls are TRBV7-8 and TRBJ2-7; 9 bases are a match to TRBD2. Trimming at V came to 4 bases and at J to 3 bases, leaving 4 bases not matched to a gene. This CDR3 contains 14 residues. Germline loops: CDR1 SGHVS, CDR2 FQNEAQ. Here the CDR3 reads CASSSGTSFYEQYF. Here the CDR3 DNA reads TGTGCCAGCAGCTCCGGGACTAGCTTCTACGAGCAGTACTTC.

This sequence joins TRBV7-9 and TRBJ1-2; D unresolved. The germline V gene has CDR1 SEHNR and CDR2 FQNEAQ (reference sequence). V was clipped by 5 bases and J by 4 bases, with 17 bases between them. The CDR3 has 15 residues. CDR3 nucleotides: TGTGCCAGCAGCCACCCCGGGGTCTCCGTCTATGGCTACACCTTC. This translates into CASSHPGVSVYGYTF.

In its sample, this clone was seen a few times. DNA for the CDR3: TGTGCCAGCAGCCCCCTGACGAGGGTAAATGGCTACACCTTC. Its translation is CASSPLTRVNGYTF. The chain links TRBV7-8 to TRBJ1-2, with D unresolved. The CDR3 extends over 14 amino acids. V shed 5 bases and J shed 6 bases, with 16 bases lying between them. From germline, CDR1 is SGHVS and CDR2 FQNEAQ. Supplemented by reference TRBV7-8 and TRBJ1-2, the full variable domain reads GAGVSQSPRYKVAKRGQDVALRCDPISGHVSLFWYQQALGQGPEFLTYFQNEAQLDKSGLPSDRFFAERPEGSVSTLKIQRTQQEDSAVYLCASSPLTRVNGYTFGSGTRLTVV.

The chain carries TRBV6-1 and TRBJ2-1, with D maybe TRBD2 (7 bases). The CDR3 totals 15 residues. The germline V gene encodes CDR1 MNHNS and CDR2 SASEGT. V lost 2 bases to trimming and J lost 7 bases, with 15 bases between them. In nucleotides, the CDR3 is TGTGCCAGCAGTGAAAAAGAGGGGGGGGGAAATGAGCAGTTCTTC. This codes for CASSEKEGGGNEQFF.

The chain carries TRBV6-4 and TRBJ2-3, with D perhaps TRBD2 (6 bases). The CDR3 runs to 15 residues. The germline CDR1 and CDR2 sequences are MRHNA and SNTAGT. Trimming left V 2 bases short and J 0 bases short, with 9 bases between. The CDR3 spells CASSDDGGSTDTQYF. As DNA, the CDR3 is TGTGCCAGCAGTGACGACGGGGGTAGCACAGATACGCAGTATTTT.

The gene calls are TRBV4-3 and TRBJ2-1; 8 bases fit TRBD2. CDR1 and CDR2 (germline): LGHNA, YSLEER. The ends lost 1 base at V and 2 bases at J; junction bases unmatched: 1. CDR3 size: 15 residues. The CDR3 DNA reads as TGCGCCAGCAGCCAAGGCGGGGGGCCCTACAATGAGCAGTTCTTC. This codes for CASSQGGGPYNEQFF.

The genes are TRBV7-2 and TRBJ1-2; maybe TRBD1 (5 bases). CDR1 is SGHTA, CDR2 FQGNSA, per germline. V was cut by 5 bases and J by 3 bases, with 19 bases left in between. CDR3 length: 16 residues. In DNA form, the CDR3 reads TGTGCCAGCAGCGCGGCGCCGGGACTGGGACACTATGGCTACACCTTC. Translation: CASSAAPGLGHYGYTF. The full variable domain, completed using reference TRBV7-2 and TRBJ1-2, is GAGVSQSPSNKVTEKGKDVELRCDPISGHTALYWYRQSLGQGLEFLIYFQGNSAPDKSGLPSDRFSAERTGGSVSTLTIQRTQQEDSAVYLCASSAAPGLGHYGYTFGSGTRLTVV.

The CDR3 sequence: CASSSQGSGNTIYF. CDR3 nucleotides: TGCGCCAGCAGCTCCCAGGGCTCTGGAAACACCATATATTTT. This chain connects TRBV5-1 to TRBJ1-3, with D possibly matching TRBD1 (5 bases). The CDR3 covers 14 residues. Germline V lookup: CDR1 SGHRS, CDR2 YFSETQ. V was trimmed by 3 bases and J by 0 bases, leaving 7 bases between them.

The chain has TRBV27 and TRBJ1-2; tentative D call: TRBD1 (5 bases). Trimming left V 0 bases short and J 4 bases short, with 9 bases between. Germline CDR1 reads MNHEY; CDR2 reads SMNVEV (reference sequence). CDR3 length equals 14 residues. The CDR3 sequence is CASSLSGEVYGYTF. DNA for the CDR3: TGTGCCAGCAGTTTATCAGGGGAGGTCTATGGCTACACCTTC.

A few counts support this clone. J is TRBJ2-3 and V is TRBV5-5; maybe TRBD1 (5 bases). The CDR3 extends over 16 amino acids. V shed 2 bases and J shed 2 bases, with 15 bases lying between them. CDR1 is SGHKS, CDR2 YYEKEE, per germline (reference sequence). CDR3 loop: CASSFLSGLNTDTQYF. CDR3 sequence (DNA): TGTGCCAGCAGCTTCTTGTCAGGGCTGAACACAGATACGCAGTATTTT.

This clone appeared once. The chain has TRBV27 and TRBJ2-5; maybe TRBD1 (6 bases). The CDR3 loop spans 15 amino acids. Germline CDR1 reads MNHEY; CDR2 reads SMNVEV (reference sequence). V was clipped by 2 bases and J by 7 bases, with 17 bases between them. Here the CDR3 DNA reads TGTGCCAGCAGTTTAGTACCACAGGGAGAAGGGACCCAGTACTTC. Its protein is CASSLVPQGEGTQYF.

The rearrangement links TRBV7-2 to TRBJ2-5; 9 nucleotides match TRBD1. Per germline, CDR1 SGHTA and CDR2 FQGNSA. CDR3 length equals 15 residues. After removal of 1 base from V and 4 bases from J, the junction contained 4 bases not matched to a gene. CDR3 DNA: TGTGCCAGCAGCTTAGGGGACAGGGCATCAGAGACCCAGTACTTC. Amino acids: CASSLGDRASETQYF.

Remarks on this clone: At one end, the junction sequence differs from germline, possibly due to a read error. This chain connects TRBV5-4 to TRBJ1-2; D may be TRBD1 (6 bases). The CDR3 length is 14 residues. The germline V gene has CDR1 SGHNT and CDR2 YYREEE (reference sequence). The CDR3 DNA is TGCGCCAGCAGCCAAGACAGGTCTAACTATGGCTACACCTTC. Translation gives CASSQDRSNYGYTF.

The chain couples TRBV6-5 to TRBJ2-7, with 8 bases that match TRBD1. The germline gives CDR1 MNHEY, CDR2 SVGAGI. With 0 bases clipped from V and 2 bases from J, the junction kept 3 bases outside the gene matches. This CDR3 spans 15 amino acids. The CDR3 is CASSYSRQGTYEQYF. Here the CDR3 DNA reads TGTGCCAGCAGTTACTCGAGACAGGGGACCTACGAGCAGTACTTC.

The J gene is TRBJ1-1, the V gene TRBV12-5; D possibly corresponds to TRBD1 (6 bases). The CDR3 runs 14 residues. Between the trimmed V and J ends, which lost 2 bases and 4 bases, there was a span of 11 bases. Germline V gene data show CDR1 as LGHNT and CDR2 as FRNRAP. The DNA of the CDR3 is TGTGCTAGTGGTTTGTGGGGGGGCTCCACTGAAGCTTTCTTT. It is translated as CASGLWGGSTEAFF.

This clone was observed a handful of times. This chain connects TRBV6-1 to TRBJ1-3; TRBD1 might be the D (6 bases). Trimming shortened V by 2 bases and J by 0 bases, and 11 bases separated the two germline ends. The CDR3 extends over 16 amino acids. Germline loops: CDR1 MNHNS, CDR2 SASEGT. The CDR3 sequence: CASSESGVFSGNTIYF. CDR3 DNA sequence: TGTGCCAGCAGTGAATCAGGGGTCTTCTCTGGAAACACCATATATTTT.

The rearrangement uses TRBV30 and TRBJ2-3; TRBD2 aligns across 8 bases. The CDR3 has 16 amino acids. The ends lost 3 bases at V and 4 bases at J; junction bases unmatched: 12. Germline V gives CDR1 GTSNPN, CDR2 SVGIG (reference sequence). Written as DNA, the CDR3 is TGTGCCTGGAGATTGGTTAGCGGGGTAGTATCAGATACGCAGTATTTT. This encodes CAWRLVSGVVSDTQYF.

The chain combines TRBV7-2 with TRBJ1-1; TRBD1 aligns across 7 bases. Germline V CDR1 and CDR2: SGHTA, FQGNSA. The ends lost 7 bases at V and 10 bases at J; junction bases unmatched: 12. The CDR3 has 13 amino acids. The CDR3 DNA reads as TGTGCCAGCAACCTAGATCGACAGGGAATAGCTTTCTTT. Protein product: CASNLDRQGIAFF. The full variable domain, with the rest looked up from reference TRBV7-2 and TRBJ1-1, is GAGVSQSPSNKVTEKGKDVELRCDPISGHTALYWYRQSLGQGLEFLIYFQGNSAPDKSGLPSDRFSAERTGGSVSTLTIQRTQQEDSAVYLCASNLDRQGIAFFGQGTRLTVV.

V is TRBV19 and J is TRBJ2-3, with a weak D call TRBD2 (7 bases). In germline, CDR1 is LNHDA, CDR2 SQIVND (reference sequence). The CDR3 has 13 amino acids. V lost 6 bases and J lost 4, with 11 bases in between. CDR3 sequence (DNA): TGTGCCAGTAGCCGGGGGGCCGCAGATACGCAGTATTTT. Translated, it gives CASSRGAADTQYF.

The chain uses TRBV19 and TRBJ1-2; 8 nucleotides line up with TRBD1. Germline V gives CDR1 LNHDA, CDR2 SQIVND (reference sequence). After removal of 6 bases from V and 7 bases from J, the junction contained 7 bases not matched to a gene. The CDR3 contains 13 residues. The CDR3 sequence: CASRPGGAGGYTF. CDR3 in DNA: TGTGCCAGTAGGCCAGGGGGCGCGGGTGGCTACACCTTC. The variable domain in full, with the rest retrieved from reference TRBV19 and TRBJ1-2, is DGGITQSPKYLFRKEGQNVTLSCEQNLNHDAMYWYRQDPGQGLRLIYYSQIVNDFQKGDIAEGYSVSREKKESFPLTVTSAQKNPTAFYLCASRPGGAGGYTFGSGTRLTVV.

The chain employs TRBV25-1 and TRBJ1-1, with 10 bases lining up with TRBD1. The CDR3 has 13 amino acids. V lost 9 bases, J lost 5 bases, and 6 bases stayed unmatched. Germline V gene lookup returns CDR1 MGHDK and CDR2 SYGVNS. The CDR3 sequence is CASGGTGVTEAFF. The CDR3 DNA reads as TGTGCCAGTGGGGGGACAGGGGTGACTGAAGCTTTCTTT. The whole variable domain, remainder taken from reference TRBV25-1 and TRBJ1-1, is EADIYQTPRYLVIGTGKKITLECSQTMGHDKMYWYQQDPGMELHLIHYSYGVNSTEKGDLSSESTVSRIRTEHFPLTLESARPSHTSQYLCASGGTGVTEAFFGQGTRLTVV.

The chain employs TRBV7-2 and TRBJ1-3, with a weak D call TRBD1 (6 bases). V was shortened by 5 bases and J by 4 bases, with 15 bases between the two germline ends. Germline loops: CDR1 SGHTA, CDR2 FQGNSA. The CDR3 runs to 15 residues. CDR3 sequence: CASSQTSGVGNTIYF. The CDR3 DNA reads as TGTGCCAGCAGCCAGACATCAGGGGTAGGAAACACCATATATTTT.